These 18 T cell receptor beta chains were all obtained from the same sample, sequenced in a study of cytomegalovirus exposure and HLA in healthy donors. In the PCR, 60 Vbeta and 13 Jbeta primers were used. Produced via immunoSEQ multiplex PCR; TCRdb's table is partial and in-frame only. The sample contains tens of thousands of clones, roughly three quarters of which appear only once. Sequencing was done on a sample of PBMCs. All receptors come from a woman in her twenties or thirties in good health and CMV-seronegative.

The chain employs TRBV11-2 and TRBJ1-2; 7 positions agree with TRBD1. The CDR3 contains 13 residues. Looked up from germline, CDR1 is SGHAT and CDR2 is FQNNGV. V was pared by 5 bases and J by 6 bases, with 6 bases of the junction left unmatched. The CDR3 region is CASSLGQADGYTF. CDR3 sequence (DNA): TGTGCCAGCAGCCTCGGACAGGCGGATGGCTACACCTTC.

The chain couples TRBV5-1 to TRBJ2-7, with 10 positions matching TRBD1. Trimming at V came to 4 bases and at J to 2 bases, leaving 6 bases not matched to a gene. The CDR3 has 15 amino acids. Germline V gene data show CDR1 as SGHRS and CDR2 as YFSETQ. For the CDR3, the DNA is TGCGCCAGCAGCATATCCGGGACAGGGGCCTACGAGCAGTACGTC. Encoded protein: CASSISGTGAYEQYV.

This chain uses TRBV7-2 with TRBJ1-3; 9 bases fit TRBD1. Germline assignment: CDR1 SGHTA and CDR2 FQGNSA. Trimming at V came to 3 bases and at J to 5 bases, leaving 8 bases not matched to a gene. The CDR3 runs to 16 residues. DNA for the CDR3: TGTGCCAGCAGCTTGGGACAGGGCAATCTCCGAAACACCATATATTTT. The encoded protein is CASSLGQGNLRNTIYF.

The gene calls are TRBV27 and TRBJ2-3; the D gene is possibly TRBD2 (6 bases). The CDR3 runs 15 residues. The ends were cut back, 6 bases at V and 2 bases at J, with 15 bases in the middle. Germline V lookup: CDR1 MNHEY, CDR2 SMNVEV (reference sequence). The CDR3 region has the DNA TGTGCCAGCAGCTTGGGAGCGGGTCTCACAGATACGCAGTATTTT. Translating it yields CASSLGAGLTDTQYF.

This sequence joins TRBV18 and TRBJ1-3; D is ambiguous. The germline CDR1 and CDR2 sequences are KGHSH and LQKENI. CDR3 size: 17 residues. Trimming removed 3 bases at V and 0 bases at J, with 15 bases between. CDR3 sequence: CASSPNLGASSGNTIYF. As DNA, the CDR3 is TGTGCCAGCTCACCCAACTTGGGAGCCAGCTCTGGAAACACCATATATTTT.

J is TRBJ2-3 and V is TRBV7-6; D not certain. The CDR3 is made up of 13 amino acids. With 5 bases removed from V and 5 bases from J, the gap between germline ends came to 11 bases. In germline, CDR1 is SGHVS, CDR2 FNYEAQ. DNA of the CDR3: TGTGCCAGCAGCCGCGAGGATGGAGATACGCAGTATTTT. Amino acid sequence: CASSREDGDTQYF.

V gene TRBV27 combines with J gene TRBJ2-3; 13 bases fit TRBD2. After removal of 6 bases from V and 4 bases from J, the junction contained 7 bases not matched to a gene. Germline V gene sequence: CDR1 MNHEY, CDR2 SMNVEV (reference sequence). The CDR3 is 16 amino acids. CDR3 residues: CASSLILAGGPDTQYF. In nucleotides, the CDR3 is TGTGCCAGCAGCCTTATACTAGCGGGGGGGCCAGATACGCAGTATTTT.

V usage is TRBV29-1 and J usage is TRBJ1-1; 7 bases are a match to TRBD1. Trimming cost V 5 bases and J 6 bases; bases outside gene matches: 12. This CDR3 is 14 amino acids long. The germline V gene has CDR1 SQVTM and CDR2 ANQGSEA. CDR3 nucleotide sequence: TGCAGCGTTACAGGGGTCTCACCAGATGCTGAAGCTTTCTTT. Its translation is CSVTGVSPDAEAFF.

This sequence joins TRBV29-1 and TRBJ2-7; 11 bases match TRBD2. Germline CDR1 reads SQVTM; CDR2 reads ANQGSEA. V dropped 4 bases and J dropped 0; count of bases not matched to a gene: 8. The CDR3 spans 16 residues. CDR3: CSVGPGLAEISYEQYV. CDR3 DNA: TGCAGCGTTGGGCCGGGACTAGCGGAGATCTCCTACGAGCAGTACGTC.

The chain employs TRBV10-3 and TRBJ1-2, with D maybe TRBD1 (5 bases). The CDR3 is 18 amino acids. V lost 3 bases and J lost 8, with 28 bases in between. The germline V gene encodes CDR1 ENHRY and CDR2 SYGVKD. CDR3 coding DNA: TGTGCCATCAGTGATCGCGGGGACGGGCTCATCCTAGGAGAGGGCTACACCTTC. Amino acids: CAISDRGDGLILGEGYTF.

The gene calls are TRBV30 and TRBJ2-7, with D possibly TRBD1 on 6 matching bases. Between the trimmed V and J ends, which lost 3 bases and 3 bases, there was a span of 9 bases. CDR1 and CDR2 (germline): GTSNPN, SVGIG (reference sequence). This CDR3 spans 12 amino acids. As DNA, the CDR3 is TGTGCCTGGAGACAGGGCCTCTACGAGCAGTACTTC. It specifies CAWRQGLYEQYF.

For the CDR3, the DNA is TGTGCCAGCAGCTCCGGGACATCAACTAATGAAAAACTGTTTTTT. Translating it yields CASSSGTSTNEKLFF. The chain couples TRBV6-1 to TRBJ1-4, with a possible D match to TRBD1 (6 bases). Trimming took 6 bases from V and 0 from J, leaving 11 bases between them. CDR3 size: 15 residues. Germline lookup yields CDR1 MNHNS and CDR2 SASEGT.

This clone is a singleton in its sample. The chain uses TRBV18 and TRBJ2-7; 11 bases agree with TRBD1. Unmatched junction bases numbered 3, after V lost 6 bases and J lost 2 bases. The CDR3 is 14 residues long. Germline V lookup: CDR1 KGHSH, CDR2 LQKENI. CDR3 loop: CASSPGQGAYEQYF. CDR3 bases: TGTGCCAGCTCGCCGGGACAGGGGGCCTACGAGCAGTACTTC.

This clone has a handful of counts. Since the CDR3 does not end with the conserved phenylalanine or tryptophan, this likely comes from a read error. The DNA is left out, because the CDR3 cannot be placed on it with certainty; the CDR3 is given as TCRdb lists it. This chain connects TRBV30 to TRBJ2-7; the table calls TRBD2, which could not be checked here. Germline V gene lookup returns CDR1 GTSNPN and CDR2 SVGIG (reference sequence). The CDR3 contains 13 residues when both ends are counted. This CDR3 reads CAWSRFFSYEHYL.

With respect to this clone: Other DNA sequences within the sample encode an identical CDR3. The chain uses TRBV4-1 and TRBJ1-2; no clear D. V lost 1 base, J lost 0 bases, and 9 bases lay in between. Germline V lookup: CDR1 MGHRA, CDR2 YSYEKL. The CDR3 totals 15 residues. The CDR3 spells CASSQGGHPNYGYTF. CDR3 nucleotide sequence: TGCGCCAGCAGCCAAGGAGGGCATCCTAACTATGGCTACACCTTC.

The chain links TRBV29-1 to TRBJ2-2; D is perhaps TRBD1 (6 bases). Between the trimmed V and J ends, which lost 4 bases and 7 bases, there was a span of 10 bases. This CDR3 has 12 residues. The germline CDR1 and CDR2 sequences are SQVTM and ANQGSEA. The CDR3 region is CSVVEGGGELFF. In nucleotides, the CDR3 is TGCAGCGTTGTCGAAGGGGGCGGGGAGCTGTTTTTT.

This chain links TRBV5-5 with TRBJ1-6; D unresolved. V lost 0 bases and J lost 7, with 11 bases in between. In germline, CDR1 is SGHKS, CDR2 YYEKEE (reference sequence). There are 15 residues in the CDR3. The CDR3, as DNA: TGTGCCAGCAGCTTGGGTGCGGGTGAGAATTCACCCCTCCACTTT. Protein sequence: CASSLGAGENSPLHF. Based on the CDR3 plus reference TRBV5-5 and TRBJ1-6, the full variable domain is DAGVTQSPTHLIKTRGQQVTLRCSPISGHKSVSWYQQVLGQGPQFIFQYYEKEERGRGNFPDRFSARQFPNYSSELNVNALLLGDSALYLCASSLGAGENSPLHFGNGTRLTVT.

V is TRBV7-2 and J is TRBJ1-5; TRBD1 might be the D (6 bases). The CDR3 consists of 13 residues. V shed 2 bases and J shed 7 bases, with 9 bases lying between them. Per germline, CDR1 SGHTA and CDR2 FQGNSA. The CDR3 sequence is CASSLQGYQPQHF. The CDR3 DNA is TGTGCCAGCAGCTTACAGGGGTACCAGCCCCAGCATTTT.